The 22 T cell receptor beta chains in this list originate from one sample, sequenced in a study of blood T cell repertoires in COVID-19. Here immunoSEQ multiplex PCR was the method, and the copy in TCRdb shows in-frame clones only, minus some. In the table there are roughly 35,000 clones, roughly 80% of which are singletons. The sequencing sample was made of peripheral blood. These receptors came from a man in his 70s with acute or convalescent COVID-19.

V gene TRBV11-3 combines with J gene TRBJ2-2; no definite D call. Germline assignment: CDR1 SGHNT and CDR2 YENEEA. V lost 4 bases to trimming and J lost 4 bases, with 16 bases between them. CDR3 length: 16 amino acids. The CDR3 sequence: CASSSGLGVRTGELFF. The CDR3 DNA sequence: TGTGCCAGCAGCTCCGGGTTGGGTGTCCGCACCGGGGAGCTGTTTTTT.

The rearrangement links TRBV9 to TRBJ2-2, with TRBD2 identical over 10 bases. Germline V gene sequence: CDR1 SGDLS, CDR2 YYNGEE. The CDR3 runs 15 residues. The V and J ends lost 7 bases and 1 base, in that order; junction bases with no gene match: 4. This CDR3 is CASGRLAGNTGELFF. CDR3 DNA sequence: TGTGCCAGCGGACGACTAGCGGGGAACACCGGGGAGCTGTTTTTT. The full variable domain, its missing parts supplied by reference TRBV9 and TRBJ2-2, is DSGVTQTPKHLITATGQRVTLRCSPRSGDLSVYWYQQSLDQGLQFLIQYYNGEERAKGNILERFSAQQFPDLHSELNLSSLELGDSALYFCASGRLAGNTGELFFGEGSRLTVL.

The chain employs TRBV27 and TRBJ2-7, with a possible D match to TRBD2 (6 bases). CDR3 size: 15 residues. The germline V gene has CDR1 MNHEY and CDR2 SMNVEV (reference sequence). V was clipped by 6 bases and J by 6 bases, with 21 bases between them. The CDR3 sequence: CASSFRQTAGPEQYF. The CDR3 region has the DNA TGTGCCAGCAGCTTTAGGCAGACCGCGGGACCCGAGCAGTACTTC.

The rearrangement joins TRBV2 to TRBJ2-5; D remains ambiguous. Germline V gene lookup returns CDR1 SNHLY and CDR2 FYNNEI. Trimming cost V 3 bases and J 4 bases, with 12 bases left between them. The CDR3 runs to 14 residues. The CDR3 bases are TGTGCCAGCAGTGACTCTACAGCCGCAGAGACCCAGTACTTC. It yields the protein CASSDSTAAETQYF.

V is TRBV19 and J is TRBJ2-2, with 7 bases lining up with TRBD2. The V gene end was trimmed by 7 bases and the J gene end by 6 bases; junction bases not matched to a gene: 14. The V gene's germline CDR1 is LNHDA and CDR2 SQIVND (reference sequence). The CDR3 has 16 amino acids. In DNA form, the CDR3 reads TGTGCCAGTAACAATGGGAGGGGTGCTGGGCCCGGGGAGCTGTTTTTT. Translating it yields CASNNGRGAGPGELFF.

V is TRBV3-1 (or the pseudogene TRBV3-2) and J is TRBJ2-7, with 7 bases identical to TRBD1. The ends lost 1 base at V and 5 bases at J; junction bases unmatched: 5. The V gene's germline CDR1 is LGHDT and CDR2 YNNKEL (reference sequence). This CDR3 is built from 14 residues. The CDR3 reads CASSQVTGNHEQYF. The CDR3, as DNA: TGTGCCAGCAGCCAAGTGACAGGGAACCACGAGCAGTACTTC.

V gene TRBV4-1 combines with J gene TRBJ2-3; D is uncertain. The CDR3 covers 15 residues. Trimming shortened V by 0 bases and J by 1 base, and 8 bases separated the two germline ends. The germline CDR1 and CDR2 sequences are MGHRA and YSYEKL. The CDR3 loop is CASSQEKWRTDTQYF. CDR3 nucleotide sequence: TGCGCCAGCAGCCAAGAGAAGTGGCGCACAGATACGCAGTATTTT.

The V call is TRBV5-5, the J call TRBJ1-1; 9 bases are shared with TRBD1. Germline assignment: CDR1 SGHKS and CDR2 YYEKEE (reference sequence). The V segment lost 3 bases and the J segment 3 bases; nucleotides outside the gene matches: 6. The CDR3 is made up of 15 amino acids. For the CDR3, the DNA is TGTGCCAGCAGCTGGACCGGGACAGGGCACACTGAAGCTTTCTTT. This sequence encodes CASSWTGTGHTEAFF. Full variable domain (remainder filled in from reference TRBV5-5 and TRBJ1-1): DAGVTQSPTHLIKTRGQQVTLRCSPISGHKSVSWYQQVLGQGPQFIFQYYEKEERGRGNFPDRFSARQFPNYSSELNVNALLLGDSALYLCASSWTGTGHTEAFFGQGTRLTVV.

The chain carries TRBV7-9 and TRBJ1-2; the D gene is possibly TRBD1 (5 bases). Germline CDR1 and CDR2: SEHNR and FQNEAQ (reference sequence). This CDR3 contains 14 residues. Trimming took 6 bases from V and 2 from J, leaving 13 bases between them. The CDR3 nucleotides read TGTGCCAGCAGATCGTCGGGGGGGAACTATGGCTACACCTTC. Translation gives CASRSSGGNYGYTF.

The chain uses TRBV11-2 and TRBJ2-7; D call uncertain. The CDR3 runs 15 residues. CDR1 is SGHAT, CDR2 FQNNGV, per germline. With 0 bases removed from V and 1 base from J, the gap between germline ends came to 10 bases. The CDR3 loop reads CASSLDLTRSYEQYF. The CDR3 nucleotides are TGTGCCAGCAGCTTAGATCTAACGCGGTCCTACGAGCAGTACTTC. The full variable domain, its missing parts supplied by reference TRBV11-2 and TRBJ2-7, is EAGVAQSPRYKIIEKRQSVAFWCNPISGHATLYWYQQILGQGPKLLIQFQNNGVVDDSQLPKDRFSAERLKGVDSTLKIQPAKLEDSAVYLCASSLDLTRSYEQYFGPGTRLTVT.

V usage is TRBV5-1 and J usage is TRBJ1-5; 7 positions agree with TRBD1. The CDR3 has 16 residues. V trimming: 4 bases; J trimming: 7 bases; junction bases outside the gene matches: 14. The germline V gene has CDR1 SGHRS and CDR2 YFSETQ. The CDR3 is CASSPSPGQSEQPQHF. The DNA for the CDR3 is TGCGCCAGCAGCCCGTCACCGGGACAGTCAGAACAGCCCCAGCATTTT.

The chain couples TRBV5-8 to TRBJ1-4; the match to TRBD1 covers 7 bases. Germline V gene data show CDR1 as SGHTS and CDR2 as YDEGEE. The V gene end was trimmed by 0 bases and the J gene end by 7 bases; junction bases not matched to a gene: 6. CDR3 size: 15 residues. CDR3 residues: CASSLGTGVREKLFF. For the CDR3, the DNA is TGTGCCAGCAGCTTGGGTACAGGGGTGCGTGAAAAACTGTTTTTT.

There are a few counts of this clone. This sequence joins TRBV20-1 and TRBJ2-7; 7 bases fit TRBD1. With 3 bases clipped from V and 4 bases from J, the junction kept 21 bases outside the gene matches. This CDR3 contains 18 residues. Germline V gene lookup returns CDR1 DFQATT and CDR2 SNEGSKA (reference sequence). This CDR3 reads CSASGPGQLNVQQYEQYF. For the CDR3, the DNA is TGCAGTGCTAGTGGCCCGGGACAGCTCAACGTACAACAATACGAGCAGTACTTC.

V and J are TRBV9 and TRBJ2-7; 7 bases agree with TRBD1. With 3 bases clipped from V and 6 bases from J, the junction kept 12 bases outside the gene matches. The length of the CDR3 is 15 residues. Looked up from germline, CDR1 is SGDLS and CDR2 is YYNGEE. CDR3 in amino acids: CASSASDRATSEQYF. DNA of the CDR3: TGTGCCAGCAGCGCCTCAGACAGGGCCACCTCCGAGCAGTACTTC.

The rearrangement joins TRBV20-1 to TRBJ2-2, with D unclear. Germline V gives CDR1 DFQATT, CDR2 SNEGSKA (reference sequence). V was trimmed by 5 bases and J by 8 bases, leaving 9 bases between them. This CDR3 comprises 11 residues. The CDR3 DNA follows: TGCAGTGCTCCGCACAGAGGGGAGCTGTTTTTT. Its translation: CSAPHRGELFF.

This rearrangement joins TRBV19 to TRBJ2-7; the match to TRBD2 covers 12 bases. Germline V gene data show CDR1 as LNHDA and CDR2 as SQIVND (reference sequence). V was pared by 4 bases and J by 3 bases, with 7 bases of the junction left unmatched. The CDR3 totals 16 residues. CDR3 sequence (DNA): TGTGCCAGTAGTACAATGAGGACTAGCGGGATCTACGAGCAGTACTTC. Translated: CASSTMRTSGIYEQYF.

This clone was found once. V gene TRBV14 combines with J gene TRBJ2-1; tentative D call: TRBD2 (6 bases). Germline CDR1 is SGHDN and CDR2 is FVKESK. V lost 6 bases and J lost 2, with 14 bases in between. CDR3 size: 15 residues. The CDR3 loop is CASSPPGVPYNEQFF. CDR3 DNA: TGTGCCAGCAGTCCCCCGGGGGTTCCCTACAATGAGCAGTTCTTC.

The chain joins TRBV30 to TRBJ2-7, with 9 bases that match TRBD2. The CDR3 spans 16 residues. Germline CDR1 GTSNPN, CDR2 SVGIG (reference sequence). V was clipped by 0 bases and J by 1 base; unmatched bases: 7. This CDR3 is CAWSVRGSGRSYEQYF. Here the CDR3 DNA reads TGTGCCTGGAGTGTACGAGGTAGCGGGAGATCCTACGAGCAGTACTTC.

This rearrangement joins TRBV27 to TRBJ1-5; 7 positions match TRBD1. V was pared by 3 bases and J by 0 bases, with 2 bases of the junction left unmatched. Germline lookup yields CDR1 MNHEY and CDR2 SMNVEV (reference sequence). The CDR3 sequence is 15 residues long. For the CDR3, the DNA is TGTGCCAGCAGTTTGGGACAGAGTAGCAATCAGCCCCAGCATTTT. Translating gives CASSLGQSSNQPQHF.

DNA of the CDR3: TGTGCCAGCAGATTGTCGACGACAGGAAACACTGAAGCTTTCTTT. Its protein is CASRLSTTGNTEAFF. This rearrangement joins TRBV6-5 to TRBJ1-1, with D possibly being TRBD1 (6 bases). V was cut by 6 bases and J by 2 bases, with 16 bases left in between. CDR3 length: 15 amino acids. Germline CDR1 MNHEY, CDR2 SVGAGI.

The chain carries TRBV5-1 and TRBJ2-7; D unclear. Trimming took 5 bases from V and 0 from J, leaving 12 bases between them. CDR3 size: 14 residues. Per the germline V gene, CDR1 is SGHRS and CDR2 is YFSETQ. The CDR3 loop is CASRARVDSYEQYF. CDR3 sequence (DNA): TGCGCCAGCAGGGCCCGGGTCGACTCCTACGAGCAGTACTTC.

CDR3 bases: TGTGCCAGCAGTGATAAGCCTCAATTGTACGAGCAGTACTTC. This translates into CASSDKPQLYEQYF. V usage is TRBV6-1 and J usage is TRBJ2-7; D gene uncertain. Trimming took 3 bases from V and 4 from J, leaving 13 bases between them. The CDR3 has 14 amino acids. Germline CDR1 is MNHNS and CDR2 is SASEGT.